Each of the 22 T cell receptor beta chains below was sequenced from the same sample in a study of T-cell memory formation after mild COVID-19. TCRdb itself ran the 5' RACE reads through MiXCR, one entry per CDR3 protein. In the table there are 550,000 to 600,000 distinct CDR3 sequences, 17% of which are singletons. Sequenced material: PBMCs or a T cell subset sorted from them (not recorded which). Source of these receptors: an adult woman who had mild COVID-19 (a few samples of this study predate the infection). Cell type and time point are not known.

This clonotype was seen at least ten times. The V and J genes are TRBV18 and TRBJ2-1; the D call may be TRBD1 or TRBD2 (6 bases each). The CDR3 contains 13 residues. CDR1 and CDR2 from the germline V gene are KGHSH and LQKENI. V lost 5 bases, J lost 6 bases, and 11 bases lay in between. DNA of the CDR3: TGTGCCAGCTCATCCGGGGGCCTCAATGAGCAGTTCTTC. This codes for CASSSGGLNEQFF.

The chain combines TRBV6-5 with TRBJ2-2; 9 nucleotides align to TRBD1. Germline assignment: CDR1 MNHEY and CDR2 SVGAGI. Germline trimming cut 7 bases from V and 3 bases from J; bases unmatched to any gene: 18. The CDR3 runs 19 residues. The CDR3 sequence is CASTLRGTGTWRDTGELFF. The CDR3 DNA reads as TGTGCCAGCACCCTACGGGGGACAGGGACCTGGCGGGACACCGGGGAGCTGTTTTTT.

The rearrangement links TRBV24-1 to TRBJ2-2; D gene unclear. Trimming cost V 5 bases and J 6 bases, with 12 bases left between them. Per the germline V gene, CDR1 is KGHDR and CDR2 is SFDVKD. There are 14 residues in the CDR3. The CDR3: CATSARHISGELFF. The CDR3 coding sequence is TGTGCCACCAGTGCGAGACATATCTCCGGGGAGCTGTTTTTT.

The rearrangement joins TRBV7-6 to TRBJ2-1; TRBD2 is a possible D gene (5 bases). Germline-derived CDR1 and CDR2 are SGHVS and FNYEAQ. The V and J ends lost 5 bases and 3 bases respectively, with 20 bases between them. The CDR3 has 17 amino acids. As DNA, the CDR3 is TGTGCCAGCAGCCCCCCCGGGATAGCCCCCCTCTACAATGAGCAGTTCTTC. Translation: CASSPPGIAPLYNEQFF.

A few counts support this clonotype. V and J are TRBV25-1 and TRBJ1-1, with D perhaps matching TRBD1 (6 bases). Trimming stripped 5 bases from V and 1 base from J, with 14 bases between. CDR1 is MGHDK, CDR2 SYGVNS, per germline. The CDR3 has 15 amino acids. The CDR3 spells CASSPHLDRNTEAFF. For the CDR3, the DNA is TGTGCCAGCAGTCCACACCTGGACAGGAACACTGAAGCTTTCTTT.

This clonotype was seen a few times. CDR3 region: CASSPTGLDGYTF. CDR3 DNA: TGTGCCAGCAGTCCTACAGGGCTCGATGGCTACACCTTC. The chain links TRBV12-3 or TRBV12-4 to TRBJ1-2; tentative D call: TRBD1 (6 bases). The V gene lost 5 bases and the J gene lost 6 bases, with 13 bases spanning the gap. The CDR3 has 13 residues.

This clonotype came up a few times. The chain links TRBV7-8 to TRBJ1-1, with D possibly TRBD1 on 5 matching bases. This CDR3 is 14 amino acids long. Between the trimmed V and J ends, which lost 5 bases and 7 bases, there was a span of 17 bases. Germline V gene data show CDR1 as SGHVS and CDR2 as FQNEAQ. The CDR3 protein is CASSPPGTQNEAFF. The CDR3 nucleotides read TGTGCCAGCAGCCCGCCCGGGACCCAAAATGAAGCTTTCTTT.

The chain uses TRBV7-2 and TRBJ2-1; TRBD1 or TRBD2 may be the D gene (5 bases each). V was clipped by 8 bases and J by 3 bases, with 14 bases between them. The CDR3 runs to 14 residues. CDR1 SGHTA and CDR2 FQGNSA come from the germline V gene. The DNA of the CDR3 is TGTGCCAGCTGCGTAGGGACCGGCTACAATGAGCAGTTCTTC. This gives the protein CASCVGTGYNEQFF. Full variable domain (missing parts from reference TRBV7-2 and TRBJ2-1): GAGVSQSPSNKVTEKGKDVELRCDPISGHTALYWYRQSLGQGLEFLIYFQGNSAPDKSGLPSDRFSAERTGGSVSTLTIQRTQQEDSAVYLCASCVGTGYNEQFFGPGTRLTVL.

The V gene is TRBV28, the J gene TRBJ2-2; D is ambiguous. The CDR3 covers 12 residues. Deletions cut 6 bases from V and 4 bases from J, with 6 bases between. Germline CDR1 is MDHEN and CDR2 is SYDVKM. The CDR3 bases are TGTGCCAGCAGGATCACCACCGGGGAGCTGTTTTTT. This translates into CASRITTGELFF.

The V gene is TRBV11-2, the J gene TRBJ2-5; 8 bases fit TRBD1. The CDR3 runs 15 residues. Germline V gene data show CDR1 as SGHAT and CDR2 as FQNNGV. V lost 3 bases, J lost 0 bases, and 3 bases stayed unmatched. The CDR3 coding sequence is TGTGCCAGCAGCTTTAACAGGGGGAACCAAGAGACCCAGTACTTC. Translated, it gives CASSFNRGNQETQYF.

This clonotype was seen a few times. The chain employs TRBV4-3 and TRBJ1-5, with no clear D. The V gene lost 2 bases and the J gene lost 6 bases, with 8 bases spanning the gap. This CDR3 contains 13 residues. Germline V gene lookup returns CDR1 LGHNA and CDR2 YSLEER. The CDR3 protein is CASSQMLGQPQHF. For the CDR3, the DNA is TGCGCCAGCAGCCAAATGCTCGGTCAGCCCCAGCATTTT.

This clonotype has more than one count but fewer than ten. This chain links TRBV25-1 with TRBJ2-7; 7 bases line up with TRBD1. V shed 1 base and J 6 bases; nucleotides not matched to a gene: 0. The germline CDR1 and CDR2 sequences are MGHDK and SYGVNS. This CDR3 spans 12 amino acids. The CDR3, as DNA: TGTGCCAGCAGTGAATGGGACAGCGAGCAGTACTTC. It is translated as CASSEWDSEQYF.

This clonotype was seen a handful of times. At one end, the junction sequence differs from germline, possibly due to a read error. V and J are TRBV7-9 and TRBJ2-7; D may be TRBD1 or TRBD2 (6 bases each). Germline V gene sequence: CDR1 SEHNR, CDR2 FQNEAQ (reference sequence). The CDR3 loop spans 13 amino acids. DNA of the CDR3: TGTGCCAGCAGCTTAGGGGGACTCCCAGGGGTGGACTTC. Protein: CASSLGGLPGVDF.

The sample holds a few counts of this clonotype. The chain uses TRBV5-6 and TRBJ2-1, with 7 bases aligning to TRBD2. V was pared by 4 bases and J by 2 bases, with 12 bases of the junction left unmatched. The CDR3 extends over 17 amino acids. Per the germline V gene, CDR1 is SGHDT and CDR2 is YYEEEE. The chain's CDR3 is CASSTPWASGPYNEQFF. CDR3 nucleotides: TGTGCCAGCAGCACCCCTTGGGCTAGCGGACCCTACAATGAGCAGTTCTTC.

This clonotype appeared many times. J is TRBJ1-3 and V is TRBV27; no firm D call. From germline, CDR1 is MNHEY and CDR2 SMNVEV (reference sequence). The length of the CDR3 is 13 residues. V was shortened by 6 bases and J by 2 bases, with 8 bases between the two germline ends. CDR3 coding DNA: TGTGCCAGCAGCGGGAGGACTGGAAACACCATATATTTT. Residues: CASSGRTGNTIYF.

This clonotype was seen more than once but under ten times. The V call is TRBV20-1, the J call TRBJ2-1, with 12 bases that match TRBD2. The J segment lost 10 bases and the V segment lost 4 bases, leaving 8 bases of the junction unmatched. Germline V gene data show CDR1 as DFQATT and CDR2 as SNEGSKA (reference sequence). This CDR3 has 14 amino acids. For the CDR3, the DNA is TGCAGTGCTACTAGCGGGAGGGCCGATTGGGAGCAGTTCTTC. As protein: CSATSGRADWEQFF.

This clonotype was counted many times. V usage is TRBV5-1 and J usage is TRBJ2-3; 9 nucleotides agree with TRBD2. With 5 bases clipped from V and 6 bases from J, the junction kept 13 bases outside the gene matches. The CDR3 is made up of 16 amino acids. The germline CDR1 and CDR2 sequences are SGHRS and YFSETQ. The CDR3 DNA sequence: TGCGCCAGCAGGCCGTCAGCGGGGGGTGCCGGGGATACGCAGTATTTT. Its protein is CASRPSAGGAGDTQYF.

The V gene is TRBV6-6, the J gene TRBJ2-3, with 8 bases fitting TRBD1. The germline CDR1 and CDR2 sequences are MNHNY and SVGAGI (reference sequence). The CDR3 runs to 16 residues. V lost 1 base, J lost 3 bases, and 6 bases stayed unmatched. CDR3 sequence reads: CASSYYRDRQTDTQYF. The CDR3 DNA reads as TGTGCCAGCAGTTACTACCGGGACAGGCAAACAGATACGCAGTATTTT.

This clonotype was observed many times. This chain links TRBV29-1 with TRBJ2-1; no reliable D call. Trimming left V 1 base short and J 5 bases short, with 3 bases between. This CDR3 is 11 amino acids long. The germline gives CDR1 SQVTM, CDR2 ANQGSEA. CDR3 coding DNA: TGCAGCGTTGAAGGGAACAATGAGCAGTTCTTC. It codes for CSVEGNNEQFF.

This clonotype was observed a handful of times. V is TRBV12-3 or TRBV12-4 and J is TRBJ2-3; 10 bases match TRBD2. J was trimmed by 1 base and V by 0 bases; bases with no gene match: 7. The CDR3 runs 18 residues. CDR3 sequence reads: CASSLARLAGWGTDTQYF. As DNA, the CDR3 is TGTGCCAGCAGTTTAGCGAGACTAGCGGGCTGGGGCACAGATACGCAGTATTTT.

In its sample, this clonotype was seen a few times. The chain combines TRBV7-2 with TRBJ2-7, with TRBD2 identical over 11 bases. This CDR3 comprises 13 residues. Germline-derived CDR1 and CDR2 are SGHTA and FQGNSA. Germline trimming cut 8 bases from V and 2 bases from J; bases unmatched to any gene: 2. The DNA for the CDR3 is TGTGCCAGCCGTAGCGGGGGGGCCTACGAGCAGTACTTC. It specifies CASRSGGAYEQYF.

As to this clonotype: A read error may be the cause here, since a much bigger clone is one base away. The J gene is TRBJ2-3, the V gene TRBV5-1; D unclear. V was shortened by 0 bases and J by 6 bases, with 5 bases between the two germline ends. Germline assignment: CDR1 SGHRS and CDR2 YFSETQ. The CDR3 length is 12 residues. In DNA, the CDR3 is TGCGCCAGCAGCTTGGATGAGGATACGCAGTATTTT. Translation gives CASSLDEDTQYF. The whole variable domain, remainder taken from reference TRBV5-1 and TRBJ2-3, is KAGVTQTPRYLIKTRGQQVTLSCSPISGHRSVSWYQQTPGQGLQFLFEYFSETQRNKGNFPGRFSGRQFSNSRSEMNVSTLELGDSALYLCASSLDEDTQYFGPGTRLTVL.